These 23 T cell receptor beta chains were sequenced from one sample in a study of blood T cell repertoires in COVID-19. Sequencing was performed with immunoSEQ multiplex PCR; in TCRdb, only in-frame clones are kept and a portion is missing. The data show about 210,000 clones, with almost 85% seen just once and approximately 12% held by the top ten. Specimen: peripheral blood. The receptor set was obtained from a woman in her forties with acute or convalescent COVID-19.

This rearrangement joins TRBV6-4 to TRBJ2-1, with 11 bases lining up with TRBD2. Germline trimming cut 0 bases from V and 2 bases from J; bases unmatched to any gene: 6. Looked up from germline, CDR1 is MRHNA and CDR2 is SNTAGT. This CDR3 has 18 residues. CDR3 in DNA: TGTGCCAGCAGTGACTCCCTAGCGGGGGGAGGCACCTACAATGAGCAGTTCTTC. As protein: CASSDSLAGGGTYNEQFF.

This chain links TRBV30 with TRBJ2-5, with D perhaps TRBD2 (6 bases). V shed 0 bases and J shed 5 bases, with 10 bases lying between them. The CDR3 consists of 13 residues. Germline-derived CDR1 and CDR2 are GTSNPN and SVGIG (reference sequence). The CDR3: CAWSVSSEETQYF. The CDR3 DNA follows: TGTGCCTGGAGTGTGTCTAGCGAGGAGACCCAGTACTTC.

CDR3 sequence (DNA): TGTGCCTGGAGTGTCCAACAGGGTACTAATGAAAAACTGTTTTTT. Protein sequence: CAWSVQQGTNEKLFF. The rearrangement links TRBV30 to TRBJ1-4; tentatively, D is TRBD1 (6 bases). The CDR3 is 15 amino acids. In germline, CDR1 is GTSNPN, CDR2 SVGIG (reference sequence). The ends were cut back, 0 bases at V and 2 bases at J, with 10 bases in the middle.

The chain links TRBV12-5 to TRBJ2-6; D is possibly TRBD1 (6 bases). CDR3 length equals 20 residues. CDR1 is LGHNT, CDR2 FRNRAP, per germline. Trimming pared 0 bases from V and 0 bases from J, leaving 18 bases between. CDR3 protein: CASGLVRGGIGSSGANVLTF. Here the CDR3 DNA reads TGTGCTAGTGGTTTGGTACGAGGGGGAATAGGGAGCTCTGGGGCCAACGTCCTGACTTTC.

The chain carries TRBV4-3 and TRBJ2-4; D is perhaps TRBD2 (7 bases). The CDR3 totals 15 residues. Trimming took 0 bases from V and 6 from J, leaving 12 bases between them. Germline CDR1 is LGHNA and CDR2 is YSLEER. In nucleotides, the CDR3 is TGCGCCAGCAGCCAAGATCAAGGGGGGGGAAACATTCAGTACTTC. Protein: CASSQDQGGGNIQYF.

This clone was detected once. The chain recombines TRBV7-2 with TRBJ2-5; 9 bases are shared with TRBD1. CDR3 length: 14 amino acids. CDR1 and CDR2 from the germline V gene are SGHTA and FQGNSA. With V trimmed by 4 bases and J by 4 bases, 4 bases remained unmatched. CDR3 loop: CASSSSTGGETQYF. The CDR3 DNA sequence: TGTGCCAGCAGCTCCTCGACAGGGGGAGAGACCCAGTACTTC. The variable domain in full, with the rest retrieved from reference TRBV7-2 and TRBJ2-5, is GAGVSQSPSNKVTEKGKDVELRCDPISGHTALYWYRQSLGQGLEFLIYFQGNSAPDKSGLPSDRFSAERTGGSVSTLTIQRTQQEDSAVYLCASSSSTGGETQYFGPGTRLLVL.

This rearrangement joins TRBV6-5 to TRBJ1-5; D uncertain. Per germline, CDR1 MNHEY and CDR2 SVGAGI. This CDR3 contains 14 residues. With 6 bases removed from V and 1 base from J, the gap between germline ends came to 10 bases. The DNA for the CDR3 is TGTGCCAGCAGACCGGCGGGGAGCAATCAGCCCCAGCATTTT. This sequence encodes CASRPAGSNQPQHF.

The genes are TRBV11-2 and TRBJ2-1; D might be TRBD2 (7 bases). CDR1 SGHAT and CDR2 FQNNGV come from the germline V gene. There are 14 residues in the CDR3. Trimming removed 3 bases from V and 6 bases from J, with 12 bases in between. The CDR3, as DNA: TGTGCCAGCAGCTTTACGGGGGGCCTCAATGAGCAGTTCTTC. Its protein is CASSFTGGLNEQFF.

This rearrangement joins TRBV7-6 to TRBJ1-5, with TRBD1 matching over 10 bases. Trimming took 2 bases from V and 9 from J; bases not matched to a gene: 7. CDR3 length: 15 residues. CDR1 and CDR2 from the germline V gene are SGHVS and FNYEAQ. CDR3 protein: CASSLTGQGVGPQHF. CDR3 nucleotide sequence: TGTGCCAGCAGCTTAACCGGACAGGGGGTGGGGCCCCAGCATTTT.

CDR3 coding DNA: TGCAGTGCTAGTATTGGGACAGAGGATGGCTACACCTTC. Encoded protein: CSASIGTEDGYTF. V and J are TRBV20-1 and TRBJ1-2; 7 bases line up with TRBD1. Per germline, CDR1 DFQATT and CDR2 SNEGSKA (reference sequence). CDR3 length equals 13 residues. V lost 3 bases and J lost 6; bases outside the gene matches: 7.

V gene TRBV19 combines with J gene TRBJ2-1, with 8 bases identical to TRBD2. The length of the CDR3 is 15 residues. Trimming cost V 4 bases and J 7 bases; bases outside gene matches: 9. Germline V lookup: CDR1 LNHDA, CDR2 SQIVND (reference sequence). The CDR3 region is CASSRRGVMGNEQFF. The CDR3 region has the DNA TGTGCCAGTAGTAGGCGGGGGGTGATGGGAAATGAGCAGTTCTTC.

The chain recombines TRBV5-1 with TRBJ1-1; 9 bases fit TRBD1. V was pared by 1 base and J by 1 base, with 11 bases of the junction left unmatched. This CDR3 contains 18 residues. Germline lookup yields CDR1 SGHRS and CDR2 YFSETQ. The CDR3, as DNA: TGCGCCAGCAGCTTGCTTCGTACAGGGGGCATGGAGAACACTGAAGCTTTCTTT. This sequence encodes CASSLLRTGGMENTEAFF.

V gene TRBV15 combines with J gene TRBJ2-3, with D tentatively TRBD2 (7 bases). The CDR3 covers 16 residues. Germline-derived CDR1 and CDR2 are LNHNV and YYDKDF (reference sequence). V shed 0 bases and J shed 8 bases, with 18 bases lying between them. CDR3 nucleotides: TGTGCCACCAGCAGAGATTGGAGGGGGGGGCCGGGTACGCAGTATTTT. Amino acids: CATSRDWRGGPGTQYF.

The chain links TRBV2 to TRBJ1-4; 7 bases match TRBD1. Germline V gives CDR1 SNHLY, CDR2 FYNNEI. V was clipped by 2 bases and J by 5 bases; unmatched bases: 5. CDR3 length: 15 residues. CDR3 in amino acids: CASSETGQPNEKLFF. DNA for the CDR3: TGTGCCAGCAGTGAAACGGGACAGCCAAATGAAAAACTGTTTTTT.

The chain employs TRBV24-1 and TRBJ2-1; 10 nucleotides align to TRBD2. This CDR3 has 15 residues. V lost 4 bases, J lost 5 bases, and 4 bases stayed unmatched. Germline loops: CDR1 KGHDR, CDR2 SFDVKD. This chain's CDR3 is CATSDRTSGHNEQFF. In DNA form, the CDR3 reads TGTGCCACCAGTGACCGGACTAGCGGTCACAATGAGCAGTTCTTC.

This rearrangement joins TRBV5-6 to TRBJ2-7; TRBD2 matches at 11 bases. The CDR3 has 15 amino acids. Germline CDR1 and CDR2: SGHDT and YYEEEE. V gave up 6 bases and J gave up 2 bases; unmatched junction bases: 7. DNA for the CDR3: TGTGCCAGCAACATTGTAGCGGGAGGGCCCTACGAGCAGTACTTC. This encodes CASNIVAGGPYEQYF.

This chain uses TRBV6-5 with TRBJ1-4; D call uncertain. V lost 6 bases and J 0 bases, leaving 8 bases between the germline ends. Per germline, CDR1 MNHEY and CDR2 SVGAGI. The CDR3 contains 14 residues. CDR3 residues: CASRWGATNEKLFF. CDR3 nucleotides: TGTGCCAGCAGGTGGGGAGCAACTAATGAAAAACTGTTTTTT.

The V call is TRBV2, the J call TRBJ1-6; tentatively, D is TRBD1 (5 bases). The CDR3 covers 12 residues. The V end lost 8 bases, the J end lost 10 bases, and 12 bases lay between the germline ends. Germline V gene sequence: CDR1 SNHLY, CDR2 FYNNEI. The CDR3 spells CASGLDRSPLHF. CDR3 sequence (DNA): TGTGCCAGCGGACTAGACAGATCACCCCTCCACTTT.

The chain carries TRBV2 and TRBJ2-5, with TRBD2 identical over 12 bases. The CDR3 covers 15 residues. The germline CDR1 and CDR2 sequences are SNHLY and FYNNEI. After removal of 6 bases from V and 5 bases from J, the junction contained 7 bases not matched to a gene. The CDR3 nucleotides read TGTGCCAGCAGAAGGACTAGCGGGAAGTACGAGACCCAGTACTTC. Protein product: CASRRTSGKYETQYF.

In this sample, this clone turned up many times. This sequence joins TRBV4-2 and TRBJ2-1, with 9 positions matching TRBD2. The germline V gene encodes CDR1 LGHNA and CDR2 YNFKEQ. The CDR3 covers 15 residues. Trimming cost V 1 base and J 8 bases; bases outside gene matches: 6. This CDR3 is CASSQAALAGDEQFF. The DNA of the CDR3 is TGTGCCAGCAGCCAAGCAGCACTAGCGGGCGATGAGCAGTTCTTC.

The chain combines TRBV12-3 or TRBV12-4 with TRBJ1-5; no firm D call. Trimming removed 4 bases from V and 6 bases from J, with 7 bases in between. This CDR3 contains 12 residues. CDR3 in amino acids: CASSSGVQPQHF. CDR3 sequence (DNA): TGTGCCAGCAGTTCCGGGGTTCAGCCCCAGCATTTT.

The V gene is TRBV5-1, the J gene TRBJ2-2; 12 bases line up with TRBD2. CDR1 is SGHRS, CDR2 YFSETQ, per germline. The CDR3 has 18 residues. V was clipped by 0 bases and J by 7 bases; unmatched bases: 10. CDR3 bases: TGCGCCAGCAGCTTGGTGCCGCTAGCGGGAGGGCCTGGCGGGGAGCTGTTTTTT. It encodes CASSLVPLAGGPGGELFF.

The chain uses TRBV28 and TRBJ2-2; D is possibly TRBD2 (5 bases). V was cut by 5 bases and J by 0 bases, with 10 bases left in between. The CDR3 has 15 amino acids. The germline gives CDR1 MDHEN, CDR2 SYDVKM. The CDR3 DNA reads as TGTGCCAGCAGTCCGGACTGGGCGAACACCGGGGAGCTGTTTTTT. The encoded protein is CASSPDWANTGELFF.